The entry below gives a single T cell receptor beta chain sequence along with its context. Its target is unknown. Profiling relied on immunoSEQ multiplex PCR, and the TCRdb table lists in-frame clones only, not all of them. The sample carries about 150,000 clones, around 90% recorded once. This CDR3 has 15 residues. The ends were cut back, 6 bases at V and 6 bases at J, with 19 bases in the middle. Germline V CDR1 and CDR2: LNHDA, SQIVND (reference sequence). This sample is part of a study of cytomegalovirus exposure and HLA in healthy donors. Findings and limits, study-wide: Within the approximately 130 validation repertoires, first-cohort TCR clusters tended to co-occur, according to a later analysis. According to the study, some 160 TCR beta chains were cytomegalovirus-associated. High sensitivity and specificity were reportedly achieved when the classifier diagnosed cytomegalovirus status. Most sequenced TCRs were rare (though some public TCRs occurred in many donors).

Sequenced material: PBMCs. The source of this sequence is a man between 18 and 35 years old in good health and CMV-seronegative. The genes are TRBV19 and TRBJ2-3, with D tentatively TRBD1 (6 bases). The CDR3 spells CASSSNGGPGDTQYF. Written as DNA, the CDR3 is TGTGCCAGTAGCTCAAATGGGGGCCCCGGGGATACGCAGTATTTT. Combining the CDR3 with reference TRBV19 and TRBJ2-3 gives the whole variable domain DGGITQSPKYLFRKEGQNVTLSCEQNLNHDAMYWYRQDPGQGLRLIYYSQIVNDFQKGDIAEGYSVSREKKESFPLTVTSAQKNPTAFYLCASSSNGGPGDTQYFGPGTRLTVL.